The clone carrying this TCR beta chain was seen a few times. Its antigen remains unknown. Germline V gene sequence: CDR1 MNHEY, CDR2 SMNVEV (reference sequence). The germline V and J ends were trimmed by 6 bases and 4 bases, with 18 bases remaining between them. This CDR3 is 15 amino acids long. The data were taken from a study of cytomegalovirus exposure and HLA in healthy donors. Looking at the study overall: Earlier findings included about 120 million unique TCR beta sequences obtained from 150 million to 200 million T cells.

Amplification used 60 Vbeta primers and 13 Jbeta primers. This table comes from immunoSEQ multiplex PCR, and its TCRdb copy is limited to in-frame clones, with some not included. The sample lists under 150,000 clones; around 10% were seen once. Notes on the study in general: Later analysis revealed greater clonal expansion in HLA-associated TCR beta chains than in equally common others.

V gene TRBV27 combines with J gene TRBJ1-1; D may be TRBD1 (5 bases). Sequenced: PBMCs. The sequence came from a woman aged 40 to 50 in good health and CMV-seropositive. The CDR3 is CASSQGRGFGTEAFF. In DNA form, the CDR3 reads TGTGCCAGCAGCCAAGGTCGGGGGTTTGGCACTGAAGCTTTCTTT.